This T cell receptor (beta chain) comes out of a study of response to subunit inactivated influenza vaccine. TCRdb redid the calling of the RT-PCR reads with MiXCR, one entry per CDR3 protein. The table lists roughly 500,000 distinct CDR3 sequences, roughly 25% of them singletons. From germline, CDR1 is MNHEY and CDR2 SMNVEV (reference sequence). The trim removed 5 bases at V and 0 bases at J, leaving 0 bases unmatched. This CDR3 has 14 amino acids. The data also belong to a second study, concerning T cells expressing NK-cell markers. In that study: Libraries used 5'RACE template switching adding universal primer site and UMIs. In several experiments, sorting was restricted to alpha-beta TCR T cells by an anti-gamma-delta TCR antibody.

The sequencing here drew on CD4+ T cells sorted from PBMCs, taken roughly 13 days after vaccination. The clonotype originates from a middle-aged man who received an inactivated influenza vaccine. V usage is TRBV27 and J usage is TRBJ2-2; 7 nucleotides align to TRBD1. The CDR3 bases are TGTGCCAGCAGTACAGGGGCGAACACCGGGGAGCTGTTTTTT. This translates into CASSTGANTGELFF.